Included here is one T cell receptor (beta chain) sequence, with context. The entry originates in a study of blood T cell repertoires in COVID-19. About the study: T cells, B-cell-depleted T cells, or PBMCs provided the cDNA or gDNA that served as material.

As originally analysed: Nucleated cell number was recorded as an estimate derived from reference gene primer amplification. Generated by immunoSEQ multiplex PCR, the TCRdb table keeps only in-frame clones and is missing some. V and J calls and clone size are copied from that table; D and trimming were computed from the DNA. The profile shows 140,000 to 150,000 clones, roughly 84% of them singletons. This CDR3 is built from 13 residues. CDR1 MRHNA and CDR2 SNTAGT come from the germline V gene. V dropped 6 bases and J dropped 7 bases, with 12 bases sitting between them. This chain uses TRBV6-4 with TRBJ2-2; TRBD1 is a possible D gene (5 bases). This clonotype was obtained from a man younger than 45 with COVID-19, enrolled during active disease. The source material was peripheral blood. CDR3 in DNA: TGTGCCAGCAGCGACAGCACCGGCGGGGAGCTGTTTTTT. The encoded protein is CASSDSTGGELFF.